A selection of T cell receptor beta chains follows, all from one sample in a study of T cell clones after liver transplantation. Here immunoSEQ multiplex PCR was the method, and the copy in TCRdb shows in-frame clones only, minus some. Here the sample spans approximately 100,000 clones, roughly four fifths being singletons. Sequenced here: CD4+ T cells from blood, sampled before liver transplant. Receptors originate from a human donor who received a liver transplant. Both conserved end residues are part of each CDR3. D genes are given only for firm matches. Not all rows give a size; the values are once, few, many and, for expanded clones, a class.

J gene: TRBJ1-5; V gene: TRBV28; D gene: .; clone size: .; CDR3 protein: CASSYTRSNQPQHF; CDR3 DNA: TGTGCCAGCAGTTATACACGTAGCAATCAGCCCCAGCATTTT
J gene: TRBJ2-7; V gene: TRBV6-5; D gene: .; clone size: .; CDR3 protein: CASSYVTGGTYEQYF; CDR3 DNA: TGTGCCAGCAGTTACGTGACAGGCGGAACCTACGAGCAGTACTTC
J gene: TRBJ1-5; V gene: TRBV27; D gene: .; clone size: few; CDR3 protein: CASSRLSGGNQPQHF; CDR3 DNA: TGTGCCAGCAGTAGGTTATCAGGGGGCAATCAGCCCCAGCATTTT
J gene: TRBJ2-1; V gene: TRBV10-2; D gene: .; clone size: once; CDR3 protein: CASTISGYNEQFF; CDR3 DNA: TGCGCCAGCACAATTAGCGGTTACAATGAGCAGTTCTTC
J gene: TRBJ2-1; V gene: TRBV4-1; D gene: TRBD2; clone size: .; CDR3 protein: CASSQVTSGKNNEQFF; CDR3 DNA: TGCGCCAGCAGCCAAGTGACTAGCGGGAAAAACAATGAGCAGTTCTTC
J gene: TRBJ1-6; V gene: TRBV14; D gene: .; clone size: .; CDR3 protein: CASSQDYRARRSPLHF; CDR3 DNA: TGTGCCAGCAGCCAAGACTACAGGGCAAGGAGATCACCCCTCCACTTT
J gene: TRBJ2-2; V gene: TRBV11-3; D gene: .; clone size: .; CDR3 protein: CASSLDHGVTGELFF; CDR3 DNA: TGTGCCAGCAGCTTAGATCATGGGGTCACCGGGGAGCTGTTTTTT
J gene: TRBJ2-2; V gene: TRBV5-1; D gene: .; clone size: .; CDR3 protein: CASSMVASNTGELFF; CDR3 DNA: TGCGCCAGCAGCATGGTGGCATCGAACACCGGGGAGCTGTTTTTT
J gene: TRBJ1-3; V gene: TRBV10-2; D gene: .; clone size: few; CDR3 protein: CASSETSGNTIYF; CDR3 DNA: TGCGCCAGCAGTGAGACATCCGGAAACACCATATATTTT
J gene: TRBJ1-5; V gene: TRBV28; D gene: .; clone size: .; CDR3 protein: CASSPLQWYSNQPQHF; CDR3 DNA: TGTGCCAGCAGCCCCTTGCAGTGGTATAGCAATCAGCCCCAGCATTTT
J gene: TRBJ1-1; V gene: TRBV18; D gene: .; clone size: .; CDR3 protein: CASSPLGVGVTEAFF; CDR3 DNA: TGTGCCAGCTCACCCCTCGGGGTAGGCGTCACTGAAGCTTTCTTT
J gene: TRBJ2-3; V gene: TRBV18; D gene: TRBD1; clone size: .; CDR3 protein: CASSPATGPDTQYF; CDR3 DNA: TGTGCCAGCTCACCCGCGACAGGGCCAGATACGCAGTATTTT
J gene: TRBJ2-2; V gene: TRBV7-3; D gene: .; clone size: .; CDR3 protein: CASSLASANTGELFF; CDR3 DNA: TGTGCCAGCAGCTTAGCGAGCGCGAACACCGGGGAGCTGTTTTTT
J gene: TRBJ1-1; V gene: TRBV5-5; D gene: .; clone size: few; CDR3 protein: CASTLHTEAFF; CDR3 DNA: TGTGCCAGCACCCTGCACACTGAAGCTTTCTTT
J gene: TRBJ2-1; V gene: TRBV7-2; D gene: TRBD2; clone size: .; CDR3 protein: CASSLGPGTSGTYNEQFF; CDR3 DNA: TGTGCCAGCAGCTTGGGGCCCGGGACTAGCGGTACCTACAATGAGCAGTTCTTC
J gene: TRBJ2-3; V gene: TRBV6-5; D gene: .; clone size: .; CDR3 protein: CASSSSTDTQYF; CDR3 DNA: TGTGCCAGCAGCTCGAGTACAGATACGCAGTATTTT
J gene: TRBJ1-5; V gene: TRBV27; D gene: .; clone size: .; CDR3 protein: CASSLNYGQLNQPQHF; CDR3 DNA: TGTGCCAGCAGTTTAAACTACGGACAGCTCAATCAGCCCCAGCATTTT
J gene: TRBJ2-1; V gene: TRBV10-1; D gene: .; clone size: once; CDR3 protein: CASSDRRVSYNEQFF; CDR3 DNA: TGCGCCAGCAGTGACCGGCGGGTCTCCTACAATGAGCAGTTCTTC
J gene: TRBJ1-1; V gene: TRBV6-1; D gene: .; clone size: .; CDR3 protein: CASSASAMNTEAFF; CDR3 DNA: TGTGCCAGCAGCGCCAGTGCTATGAACACTGAAGCTTTCTTT
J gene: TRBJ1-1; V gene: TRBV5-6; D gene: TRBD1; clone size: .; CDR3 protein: CASSLVQGAAEAFF; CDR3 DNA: TGTGCCAGCAGCTTGGTTCAGGGGGCTGCTGAAGCTTTCTTT
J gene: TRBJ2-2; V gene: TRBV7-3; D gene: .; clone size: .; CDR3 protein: CASSLEAGELFF; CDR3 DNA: TGTGCCAGCAGCTTAGAGGCCGGGGAGCTGTTTTTT
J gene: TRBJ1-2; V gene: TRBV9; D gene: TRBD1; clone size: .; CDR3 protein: CASSVGQGGIGYTF; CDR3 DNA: TGTGCCAGCAGTGTGGGACAGGGGGGAATTGGCTACACCTTC
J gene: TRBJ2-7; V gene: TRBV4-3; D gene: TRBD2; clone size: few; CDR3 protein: CASSQLAGSSYEQYF; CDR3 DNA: TGCGCCAGCAGCCAGCTAGCGGGGAGCTCCTACGAGCAGTACTTC
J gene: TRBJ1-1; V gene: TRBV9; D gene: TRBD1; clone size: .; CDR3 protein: CASSGKTGVGNTEAFF; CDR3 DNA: TGTGCCAGCAGCGGTAAGACAGGGGTGGGGAACACTGAAGCTTTCTTT
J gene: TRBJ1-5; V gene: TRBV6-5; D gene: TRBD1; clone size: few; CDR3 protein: CASSTGVTNQPQHF; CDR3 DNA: TGTGCCAGCAGTACAGGGGTAACCAATCAGCCCCAGCATTTT
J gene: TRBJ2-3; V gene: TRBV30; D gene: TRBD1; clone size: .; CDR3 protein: CAWRGTGERTDTQYF; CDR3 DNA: TGTGCCTGGAGAGGAACAGGGGAGAGGACAGATACGCAGTATTTT
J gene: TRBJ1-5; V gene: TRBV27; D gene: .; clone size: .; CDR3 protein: CASSPQRGRQPQHF; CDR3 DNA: TGTGCCAGCAGTCCGCAGCGGGGGCGGCAGCCCCAGCATTTT
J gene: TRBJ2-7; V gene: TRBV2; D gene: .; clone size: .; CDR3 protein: CASSEEGHSGQYF; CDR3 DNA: TGTGCCAGCAGTGAAGAGGGACACAGCGGCCAGTACTTC
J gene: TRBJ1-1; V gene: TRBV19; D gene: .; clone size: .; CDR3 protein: CASSIDRWGTEAFF; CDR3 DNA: TGTGCCAGTAGTATAGATCGGTGGGGCACTGAAGCTTTCTTT
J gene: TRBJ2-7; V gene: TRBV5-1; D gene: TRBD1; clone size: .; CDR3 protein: CASSGGQGISYEQYF; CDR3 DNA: TGCGCCAGCAGCGGGGGACAGGGTATCTCCTACGAGCAGTACTTC
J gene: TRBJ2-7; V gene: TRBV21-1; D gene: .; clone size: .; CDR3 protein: CASSDRGARDEQYF; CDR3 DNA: TGTGCCAGCTCGGACAGGGGAGCTCGTGACGAGCAGTACTTC
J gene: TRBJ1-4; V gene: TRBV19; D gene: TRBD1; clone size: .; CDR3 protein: CASSIGGGGEKLFF; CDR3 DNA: TGTGCCAGTAGTATTGGAGGGGGCGGTGAAAAACTGTTTTTT
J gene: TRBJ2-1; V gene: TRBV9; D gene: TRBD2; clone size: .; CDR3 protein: CASSQRDSYNEQFF; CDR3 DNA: TGTGCCAGCAGTCAGCGGGACTCCTACAATGAGCAGTTCTTC
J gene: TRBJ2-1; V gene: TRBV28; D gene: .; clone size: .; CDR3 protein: CASSSPLSEQFF; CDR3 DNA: TGTGCCAGCAGTTCACCCTTAAGTGAGCAGTTCTTC
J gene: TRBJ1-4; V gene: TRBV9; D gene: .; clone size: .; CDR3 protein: CASSVGFQGGNEKLFF; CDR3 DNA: TGTGCCAGCAGCGTAGGGTTCCAGGGTGGTAATGAAAAACTGTTTTTT
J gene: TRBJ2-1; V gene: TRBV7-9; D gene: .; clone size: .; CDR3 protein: CASSLYSNAEAYNEQFF; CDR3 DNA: TGTGCCAGCAGCTTATATTCGAACGCCGAAGCCTACAATGAGCAGTTCTTC
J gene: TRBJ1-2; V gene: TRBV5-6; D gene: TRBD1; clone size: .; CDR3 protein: CASSVGQGQGYTF; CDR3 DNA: TGTGCCAGCAGCGTTGGACAGGGCCAAGGCTACACCTTC
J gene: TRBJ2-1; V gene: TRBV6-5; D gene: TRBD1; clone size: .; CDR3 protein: CASRGTGGDNEQFF; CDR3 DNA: TGTGCCAGCAGGGGGACAGGGGGAGACAATGAGCAGTTCTTC
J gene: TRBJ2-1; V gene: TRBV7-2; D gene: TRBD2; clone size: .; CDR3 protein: CASSSGLAGGLNEQFF; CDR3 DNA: TGTGCCAGCAGCTCCGGACTAGCGGGGGGTCTGAATGAGCAGTTCTTC
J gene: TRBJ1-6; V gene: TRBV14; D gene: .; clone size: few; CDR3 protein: CASSQRSKISPLHF; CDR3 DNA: TGTGCCAGCAGCCAAAGATCCAAAATATCACCCCTCCACTTT
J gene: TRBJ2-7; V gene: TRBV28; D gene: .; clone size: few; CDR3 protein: CASSHANSADEQYF; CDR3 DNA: TGTGCCAGCAGTCACGCCAACTCAGCGGACGAGCAGTACTTC
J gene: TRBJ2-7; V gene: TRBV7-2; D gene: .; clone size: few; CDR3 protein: CASSFDRGNYYEQYF; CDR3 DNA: TGTGCCAGCAGCTTTGACCGAGGCAACTACTACGAGCAGTACTTC
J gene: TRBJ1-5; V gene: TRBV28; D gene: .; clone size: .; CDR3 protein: CASSPDSVEPQHF; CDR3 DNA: TGTGCCAGCAGTCCCGACAGCGTTGAGCCCCAGCATTTT
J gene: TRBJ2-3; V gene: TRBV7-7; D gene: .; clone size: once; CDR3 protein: CASSGGGDGLTDTQYF; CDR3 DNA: TGTGCCAGCAGCGGAGGGGGGGACGGGCTCACAGATACGCAGTATTTT
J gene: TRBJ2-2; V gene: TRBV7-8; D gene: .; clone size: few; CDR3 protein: CASSLGRAAGRSSGELFF; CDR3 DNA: TGTGCCAGCAGCTTAGGGCGGGCGGCGGGCAGATCGAGCGGGGAGCTGTTTTTT
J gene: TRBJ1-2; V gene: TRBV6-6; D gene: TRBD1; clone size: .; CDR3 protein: CASSSQRTGGYGYTF; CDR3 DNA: TGTGCCAGCAGTTCACAAAGGACAGGAGGGTATGGCTACACCTTC
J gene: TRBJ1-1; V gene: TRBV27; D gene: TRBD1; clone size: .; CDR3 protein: CASSWTGAFDTEAFF; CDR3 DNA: TGTGCCAGCAGTTGGACAGGGGCCTTTGACACTGAAGCTTTCTTT
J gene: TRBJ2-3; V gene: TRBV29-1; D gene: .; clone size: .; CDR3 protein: CSVDRTETSTDTQYF; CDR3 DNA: TGCAGCGTTGACAGGACAGAGACTAGCACAGATACGCAGTATTTT
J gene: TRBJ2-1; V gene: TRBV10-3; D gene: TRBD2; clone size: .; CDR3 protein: CAISEGTSFDEQFF; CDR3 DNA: TGTGCCATCAGTGAGGGGACTAGCTTCGATGAGCAGTTCTTC
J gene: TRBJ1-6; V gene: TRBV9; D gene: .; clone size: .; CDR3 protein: CASTAGAGNSPLHF; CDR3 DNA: TGTGCCAGCACCGCCGGGGCAGGGAATTCACCCCTCCACTTT
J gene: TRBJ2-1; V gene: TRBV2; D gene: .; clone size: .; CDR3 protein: CASSEVRGRGDEQFF; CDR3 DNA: TGTGCCAGCAGTGAAGTGCGGGGGCGAGGGGATGAGCAGTTCTTC
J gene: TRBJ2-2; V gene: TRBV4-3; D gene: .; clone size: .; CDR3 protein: CASSQAFGNTGELFF; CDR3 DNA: TGCGCCAGCAGCCAAGCTTTCGGGAACACCGGGGAGCTGTTTTTT
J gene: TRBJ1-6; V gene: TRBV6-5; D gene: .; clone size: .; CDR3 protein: CASIVRTPLHF; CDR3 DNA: TGTGCCAGCATCGTTAGGACACCCCTCCACTTT
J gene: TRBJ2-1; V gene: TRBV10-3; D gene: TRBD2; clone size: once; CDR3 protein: CAISEGLAGETTYNEQFF; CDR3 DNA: TGTGCCATCAGTGAGGGCCTAGCGGGAGAAACTACCTACAATGAGCAGTTCTTC
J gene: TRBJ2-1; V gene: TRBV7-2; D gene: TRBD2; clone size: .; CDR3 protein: CASSFRQGTSGGRFF; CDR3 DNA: TGTGCCAGCAGCTTTAGACAGGGGACTAGCGGGGGACGGTTCTTC
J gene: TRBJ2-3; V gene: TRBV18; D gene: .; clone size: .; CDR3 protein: CASSPKRDRVLTSTDTQYF; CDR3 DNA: TGTGCCAGCTCACCGAAAAGAGACAGAGTACTTACTAGCACAGATACGCAGTATTTT
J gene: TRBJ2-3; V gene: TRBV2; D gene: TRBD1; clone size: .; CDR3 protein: CASRGQGFTDTQYF; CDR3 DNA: TGTGCCAGCAGGGGACAGGGATTCACAGATACGCAGTATTTT
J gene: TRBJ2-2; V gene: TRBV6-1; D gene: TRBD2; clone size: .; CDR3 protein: CASERGGNTGELFF; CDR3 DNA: TGTGCCAGCGAGCGCGGGGGAAACACCGGGGAGCTGTTTTTT
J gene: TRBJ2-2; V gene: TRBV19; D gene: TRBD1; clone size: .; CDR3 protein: CASTVTGLNTGELFF; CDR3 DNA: TGTGCCAGTACCGTGACAGGGTTGAACACCGGGGAGCTGTTTTTT
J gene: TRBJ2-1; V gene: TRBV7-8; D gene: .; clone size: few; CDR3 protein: CASSPGVEQFF; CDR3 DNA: TGTGCCAGCAGCCCGGGAGTGGAGCAGTTCTTC